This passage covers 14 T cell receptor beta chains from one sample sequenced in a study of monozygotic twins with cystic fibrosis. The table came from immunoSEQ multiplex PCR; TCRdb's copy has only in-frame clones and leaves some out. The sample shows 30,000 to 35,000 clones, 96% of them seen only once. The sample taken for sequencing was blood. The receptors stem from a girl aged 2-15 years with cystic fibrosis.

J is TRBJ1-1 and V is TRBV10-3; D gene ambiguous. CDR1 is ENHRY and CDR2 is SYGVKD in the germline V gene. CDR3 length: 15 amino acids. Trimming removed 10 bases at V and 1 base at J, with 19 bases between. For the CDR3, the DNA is TGTGCCACCAACGCCGGGGATCGGGGGAACACTGAAGCTTTCTTT. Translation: CATNAGDRGNTEAFF.

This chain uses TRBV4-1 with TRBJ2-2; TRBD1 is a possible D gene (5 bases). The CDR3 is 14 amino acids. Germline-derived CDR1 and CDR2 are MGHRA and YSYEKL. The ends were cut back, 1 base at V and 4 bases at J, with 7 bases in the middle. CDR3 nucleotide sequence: TGCGCCAGCAGCCAAGGCCAGGGCACCGGGGAGCTGTTTTTT. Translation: CASSQGQGTGELFF.

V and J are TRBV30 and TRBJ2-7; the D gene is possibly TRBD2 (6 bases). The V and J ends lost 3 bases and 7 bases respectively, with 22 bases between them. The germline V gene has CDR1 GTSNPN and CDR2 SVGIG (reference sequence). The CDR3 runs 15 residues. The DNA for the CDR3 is TGTGCCTGGAGGGTGCGCCACGGGAGCCACTGGGAGCAGTACTTC. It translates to CAWRVRHGSHWEQYF.

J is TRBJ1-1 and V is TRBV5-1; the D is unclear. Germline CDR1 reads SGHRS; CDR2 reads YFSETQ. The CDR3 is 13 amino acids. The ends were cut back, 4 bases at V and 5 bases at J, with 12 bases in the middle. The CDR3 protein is CASSPEGGTEAFF. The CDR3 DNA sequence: TGCGCCAGCAGCCCGGAGGGTGGGACTGAAGCTTTCTTT.

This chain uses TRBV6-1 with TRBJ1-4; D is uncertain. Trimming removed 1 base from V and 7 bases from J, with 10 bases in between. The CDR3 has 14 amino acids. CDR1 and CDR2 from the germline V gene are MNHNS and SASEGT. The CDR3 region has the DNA TGTGCCAGCAGTGAAGACTGGGGAGGTGAAAAACTGTTTTTT. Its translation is CASSEDWGGEKLFF.

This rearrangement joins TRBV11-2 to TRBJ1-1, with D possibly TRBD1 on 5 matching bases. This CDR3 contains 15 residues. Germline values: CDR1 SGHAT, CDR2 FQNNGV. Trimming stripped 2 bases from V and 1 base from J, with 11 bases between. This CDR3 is CASSLPDRPNTEAFF. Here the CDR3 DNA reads TGTGCCAGCAGCTTACCAGACAGACCGAACACTGAAGCTTTCTTT.

CDR3 sequence (DNA): TGTGCCAGCAGTGCCGGGACCGGGGGGAGGGAGCAGTACTTC. Its translation: CASSAGTGGREQYF. V gene TRBV27 combines with J gene TRBJ2-7; TRBD2 aligns across 7 bases. CDR3 length: 14 residues. J lost 7 bases, V lost 5 bases, and 11 bases had no gene match. Germline V gives CDR1 MNHEY, CDR2 SMNVEV (reference sequence).

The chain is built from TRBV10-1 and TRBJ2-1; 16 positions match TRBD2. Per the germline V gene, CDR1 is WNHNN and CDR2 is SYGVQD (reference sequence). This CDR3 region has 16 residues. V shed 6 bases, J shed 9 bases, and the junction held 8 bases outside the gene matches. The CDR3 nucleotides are TGCGCCAGCAGGGGGGGACTAGCGGGAGGGCCCGGTGAGCAGTTCTTC. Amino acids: CASRGGLAGGPGEQFF.

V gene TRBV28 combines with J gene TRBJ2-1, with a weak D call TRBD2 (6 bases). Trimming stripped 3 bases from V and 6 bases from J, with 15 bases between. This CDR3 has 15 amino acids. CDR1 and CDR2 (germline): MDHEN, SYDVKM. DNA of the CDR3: TGTGCCAGCAGTTTGGGCGGGATTAAAGGCAATGAGCAGTTCTTC. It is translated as CASSLGGIKGNEQFF.

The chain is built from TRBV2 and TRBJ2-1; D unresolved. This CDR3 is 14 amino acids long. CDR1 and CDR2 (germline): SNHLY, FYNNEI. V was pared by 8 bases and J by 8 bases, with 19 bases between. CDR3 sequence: CASRNIPSMDEQFF. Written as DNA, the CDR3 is TGTGCCAGCCGAAACATACCTAGTATGGATGAGCAGTTCTTC.

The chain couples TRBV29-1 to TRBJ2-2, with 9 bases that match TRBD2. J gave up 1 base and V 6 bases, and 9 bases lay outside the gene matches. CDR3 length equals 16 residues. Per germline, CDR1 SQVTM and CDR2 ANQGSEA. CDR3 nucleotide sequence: TGCAGCGTGGCCGGACTAGCGTTTGGGAACACCGGGGAGCTGTTTTTT. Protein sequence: CSVAGLAFGNTGELFF.

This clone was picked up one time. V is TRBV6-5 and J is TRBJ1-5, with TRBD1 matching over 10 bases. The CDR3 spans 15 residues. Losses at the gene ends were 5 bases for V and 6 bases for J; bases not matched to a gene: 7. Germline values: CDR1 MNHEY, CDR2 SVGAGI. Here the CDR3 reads CASSQEGQGGQPQHF. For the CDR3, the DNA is TGTGCCAGCAGTCAGGAAGGACAGGGGGGTCAGCCCCAGCATTTT.

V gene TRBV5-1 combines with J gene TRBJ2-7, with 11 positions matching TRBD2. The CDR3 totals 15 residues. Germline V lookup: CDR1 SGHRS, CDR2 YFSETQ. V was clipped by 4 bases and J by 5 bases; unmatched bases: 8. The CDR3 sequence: CASSRRASGRNEQYF. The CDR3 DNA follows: TGCGCCAGCAGCCGGCGGGCTAGCGGGAGGAACGAGCAGTACTTC. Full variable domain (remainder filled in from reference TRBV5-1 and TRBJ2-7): KAGVTQTPRYLIKTRGQQVTLSCSPISGHRSVSWYQQTPGQGLQFLFEYFSETQRNKGNFPGRFSGRQFSNSRSEMNVSTLELGDSALYLCASSRRASGRNEQYFGPGTRLTVT.

CDR3 region: CASSSRGGHTYNEQFF. The CDR3 DNA reads TGTGCCAGCAGCTCCCGTGGGGGACATACCTACAATGAGCAGTTCTTC. The genes are TRBV7-9 and TRBJ2-1, with D possibly matching TRBD1 (6 bases). CDR1 SEHNR and CDR2 FQNEAQ come from the germline V gene (reference sequence). The length of the CDR3 is 16 residues. V was shortened by 4 bases and J by 2 bases, with 15 bases between the two germline ends.